This is a list of T cell receptor beta chains from one sample in a study of blood T cell repertoires in COVID-19. Libraries were prepared by immunoSEQ multiplex PCR; TCRdb keeps only in-frame clonotypes and omits some of them. The table shows about 130,000 clones, with about 80% occurring only once. Sequencing input: PBMCs or T cells enriched from blood (not recorded which). The source is a woman aged 45-65 years who had recovered from COVID-19. The CDR3 runs from the conserved cysteine through the conserved F or W. D genes are given only for firm matches. Not every row has a clone size; where given, it reads once, few, many or a size class.

v_call,d_call,clone_size,j_call,cdr3_aa,cdr3_nt
TRBV5-4,NA,NA,TRBJ1-3,CASSPGTSLGGNTIYF,TGTGCCAGCAGCCCTGGGACATCCCTTGGGGGAAACACCATATATTTT
TRBV3-1/TRBV3-2,NA,NA,TRBJ1-1,CASTRQTNTEAFF,TGTGCCAGCACCCGACAGACTAACACTGAAGCTTTCTTT
TRBV7-9,NA,NA,TRBJ2-1,CASSLGWASYNEQFF,TGTGCCAGCAGCTTAGGTTGGGCCTCCTACAATGAGCAGTTCTTC
TRBV28,TRBD2,NA,TRBJ2-1,CASSIERGASYNEQFF,TGTGCCAGCAGTATTGAGCGGGGGGCCTCCTACAATGAGCAGTTCTTC
TRBV5-6,TRBD1,NA,TRBJ1-2,CASSLQTGTESNYGYTF,TGTGCCAGCTCCCTTCAAACCGGGACAGAGAGTAACTATGGCTACACCTTC
TRBV15,TRBD1,NA,TRBJ1-5,CATSRGGTGDNQPQHF,TGTGCCACCAGCAGGGGGGGGACAGGCGACAATCAGCCCCAGCATTTT
TRBV18,NA,NA,TRBJ1-2,CASSPPGSEGNYGYTF,TGTGCCAGCTCACCCCCAGGATCCGAGGGAAACTATGGCTACACCTTC
TRBV6-5,TRBD1,NA,TRBJ1-6,CASSTRQGVGSPLHF,TGTGCCAGCAGTACACGACAGGGTGTAGGATCACCCCTCCACTTT
TRBV29-1,NA,NA,TRBJ1-1,CSALGGNTEAFF,TGCAGCGCCCTGGGGGGTAACACTGAAGCTTTCTTT
TRBV11-3,NA,NA,TRBJ1-4,CASSPGPNEKLFF,TGTGCCAGCAGCCCGGGTCCGAATGAAAAACTGTTTTTT
TRBV2,TRBD1,few,TRBJ1-1,CASRYRGTTEAFF,TGTGCCAGCAGGTACAGGGGCACCACTGAAGCTTTCTTT
TRBV18,NA,once,TRBJ2-7,CASSQIQGYEQYF,TGTGCCAGCTCTCAAATCCAGGGGTACGAGCAGTACTTC
TRBV9,NA,few,TRBJ1-5,CASSATGTSNQPQHF,TGTGCCAGCAGCGCGACCGGGACAAGCAATCAGCCCCAGCATTTT
TRBV28,TRBD1,NA,TRBJ1-2,CASSHRGSRNYGYTF,TGTGCCAGCAGTCACAGGGGATCTCGGAACTATGGCTACACCTTC
TRBV7-2,NA,NA,TRBJ2-3,CASSLGAPGQDTQYF,TGTGCCAGCAGCTTAGGGGCCCCAGGGCAAGATACGCAGTATTTT
TRBV7-9,NA,NA,TRBJ2-7,CASSLVGVYEQYF,TGTGCCAGCAGCTTAGTAGGGGTCTACGAGCAGTACTTC
TRBV7-8,TRBD2,NA,TRBJ2-3,CASSLGGGGITDTQYF,TGTGCCAGCAGCTTAGGGGGCGGGGGGATCACAGATACGCAGTATTTT
TRBV6-6,NA,NA,TRBJ1-6,CASSRLTSSYNSPLHF,TGTGCCAGCAGTCGACTCACGAGCTCCTATAATTCACCCCTCCACTTT
TRBV3-1/TRBV3-2,TRBD1,NA,TRBJ1-4,CASSQAPTGQGGEKLFF,TGTGCCAGCAGCCAAGCCCCGACGGGTCAGGGGGGAGAAAAACTGTTTTTT
TRBV30,NA,NA,TRBJ2-7,CAWSRGGPSYEQYF,TGTGCCTGGAGTAGGGGAGGACCCTCCTACGAGCAGTACTTC
TRBV7-2,NA,NA,TRBJ2-2,CASSLVRTGELFF,TGTGCCAGCAGCTTAGTTCGCACCGGGGAGCTGTTTTTT
TRBV19,NA,once,TRBJ1-6,CASSLLRGGMSSGLHF,TGTGCCAGTAGTCTCCTCCGAGGAGGTATGAGCTCGGGCCTCCACTTT
TRBV18,NA,few,TRBJ1-1,CASSPSNSVNTEAFF,TGTGCCAGCTCACCAAGTAATTCGGTGAACACTGAAGCTTTCTTT
TRBV18,NA,NA,TRBJ2-2,CASSRGQQRTGELFF,TGTGCCAGCTCCCGAGGACAGCAACGCACCGGGGAGCTGTTTTTT
TRBV6-5,TRBD1,once,TRBJ1-1,CASSQMGQGALVAFF,TGTGCCAGCAGTCAAATGGGACAGGGGGCGTTGGTGGCTTTCTTT
TRBV2,NA,NA,TRBJ1-3,CASSESVTGNTIYF,TGTGCCAGCAGTGAGTCGGTAACGGGAAACACCATATATTTT
TRBV10-2,NA,NA,TRBJ2-3,CASSEQRFGKNTDTQYF,TGCGCCAGCAGTGAGCAGAGGTTTGGTAAAAACACAGATACGCAGTATTTT
TRBV3-1/TRBV3-2,NA,NA,TRBJ1-1,CASSRNYDRGNTEAFF,TGTGCCAGCAGCCGCAATTACGATCGGGGGAACACTGAAGCTTTCTTT
TRBV14,NA,once,TRBJ1-6,CASSQDSYFGVLGSPLHF,TGTGCCAGCAGCCAAGATAGTTATTTCGGGGTGTTGGGTTCACCCCTCCACTTT
TRBV6-5,NA,NA,TRBJ1-2,CASSKTTGTNYGYTF,TGTGCCAGCAGCAAGACAACAGGGACTAACTATGGCTACACCTTC
TRBV15,NA,NA,TRBJ1-2,CATSRGGSSYGYTF,TGTGCCACCAGCAGAGGGGGCTCGTCCTATGGCTACACCTTC
TRBV30,TRBD1,NA,TRBJ1-5,CAYGQGSSPQHF,TGTGCCTACGGACAGGGGAGTTCGCCCCAGCATTTT
TRBV3-1/TRBV3-2,NA,NA,TRBJ1-1,CASSQAGGGTEAFF,TGTGCCAGCAGCCAGGCGGGGGGAGGGACTGAAGCTTTCTTT
TRBV5-1,NA,NA,TRBJ2-2,CASSDDTNTGELFF,TGCGCCAGCAGCGACGACACGAACACCGGGGAGCTGTTTTTT
TRBV3-1/TRBV3-2,TRBD1,NA,TRBJ1-1,CASRQENRGDTEAFF,TGTGCCAGCAGACAGGAGAACAGGGGAGACACTGAAGCTTTCTTT
TRBV5-1,NA,NA,TRBJ2-5,CASSLLGETQYF,TGCGCCAGCAGCTTGCTAGGAGAGACCCAGTACTTC
TRBV7-2,NA,NA,TRBJ2-1,CASSPPRGGFIEQFF,TGTGCCAGCAGCCCGCCGAGGGGGGGCTTTATTGAGCAGTTCTTC
TRBV6-1,TRBD2,NA,TRBJ2-3,CASSEGGGSSTDTQYF,TGTGCCAGCAGTGAAGGGGGGGGGTCTAGCACAGATACGCAGTATTTT
TRBV3-1/TRBV3-2,NA,NA,TRBJ1-1,CASSHGTRKKYF,TGTGCCAGCAGTCATGGGACTAGAAAAAAATATTTT
TRBV24-1,TRBD1,NA,TRBJ1-4,CATSDGTGYDEKLFF,TGTGCCACCAGTGATGGGACAGGGTATGATGAAAAACTGTTTTTT
TRBV7-9,NA,NA,TRBJ1-1,CASSSPSNTPETEAFF,TGTGCCAGCAGCTCCCCTTCGAATACTCCGGAGACTGAAGCTTTCTTT
TRBV6-1,NA,NA,TRBJ1-3,CASREDRFGGNTIYF,TGTGCCAGCAGAGAAGACCGATTCGGTGGAAACACCATATATTTT
TRBV7-7,NA,once,TRBJ2-7,CASSLGIVDRSLEQYF,TGTGCCAGCAGCCTGGGAATCGTGGACAGATCACTCGAGCAGTACTTC
TRBV7-9,TRBD1,NA,TRBJ2-7,CASSSWTGVGYEQYF,TGTGCCAGCAGCTCCTGGACAGGGGTCGGCTACGAGCAGTACTTC
TRBV6-5,TRBD1,NA,TRBJ2-7,CASRGWTGGTYEQYF,TGTGCCAGCAGGGGCTGGACAGGGGGCACCTACGAGCAGTACTTC
TRBV7-9,NA,NA,TRBJ2-4,CASSLAGELAKNIQYF,TGTGCCAGCAGCTTAGCCGGGGAACTAGCCAAAAACATTCAGTACTTC